The 19 T cell receptor beta chains listed next were all sequenced from one sample in a study of shared clonotypes between healthy human individuals. The protocol was immunoSEQ multiplex PCR, while the TCRdb copy is restricted to in-frame clones and leaves out a portion. Among about 600,000 clones listed, about 96% were seen once. The material sequenced was naive CD4+ T cells sorted from blood. Documented subset: CD45RA+ positively selected. The receptor source for this set is a woman under 40 in good health.

The rearrangement joins TRBV28 to TRBJ1-1, with TRBD1 matching over 8 bases. Trimming took 5 bases from V and 5 from J; bases not matched to a gene: 10. The CDR3 totals 15 residues. Per germline, CDR1 MDHEN and CDR2 SYDVKM. The CDR3 nucleotides read TGTGCCAGCAGTCCCACCCTAGGGACAGGTACTGAAGCTTTCTTT. Its protein product is CASSPTLGTGTEAFF.

This chain uses TRBV19 with TRBJ2-7; 7 bases are a match to TRBD2. Germline V gene sequence: CDR1 LNHDA, CDR2 SQIVND (reference sequence). V trimming: 5 bases; J trimming: 7 bases; junction bases outside the gene matches: 5. The CDR3 covers 12 residues. As DNA, the CDR3 is TGTGCCAGTAGTTGGGTGGGAGGGGAGCAGTACTTC. Protein sequence: CASSWVGGEQYF.

J is TRBJ2-5 and V is TRBV11-2, with 8 bases lining up with TRBD2. Trimming took 5 bases from V and 6 from J; bases not matched to a gene: 17. This CDR3 comprises 17 residues. Looked up from germline, CDR1 is SGHAT and CDR2 is FQNNGV. Written as DNA, the CDR3 is TGTGCCAGCAGCCACGGTCGGGGGGCGGGAGGTTCAAAGACCCAGTACTTC. It is translated as CASSHGRGAGGSKTQYF.

This chain links TRBV7-9 with TRBJ1-1; 7 nucleotides agree with TRBD1. This CDR3 region has 13 residues. V shed 5 bases and J 5 bases; nucleotides not matched to a gene: 5. The germline V gene has CDR1 SEHNR and CDR2 FQNEAQ (reference sequence). The CDR3 here is CASSITGETEAFF. CDR3 nucleotide sequence: TGTGCCAGCAGCATCACAGGGGAGACTGAAGCTTTCTTT.

The gene calls are TRBV7-2 and TRBJ2-3; perhaps TRBD2 as D (5 bases). Trimming shortened V by 2 bases and J by 1 base, and 7 bases separated the two germline ends. The CDR3 has 14 amino acids. Per germline, CDR1 SGHTA and CDR2 FQGNSA. The CDR3 loop reads CASSLMRGTDTQYF. In DNA, the CDR3 is TGTGCCAGCAGCTTAATGCGGGGCACAGATACGCAGTATTTT.

This clone was detected a few times. The chain carries TRBV2 and TRBJ1-5; no firm D call. V shed 8 bases and J shed 3 bases, with 8 bases lying between them. CDR3 length: 12 residues. Germline V lookup: CDR1 SNHLY, CDR2 FYNNEI. Here the CDR3 DNA reads TGTGCCAGCGGTCAGTACAATCAGCCCCAGCATTTT. This gives the protein CASGQYNQPQHF.

DNA of the CDR3: TGCGCCAGCAGCCAGACGACTACTTGGGAGGTCGGCATTCAGTACTTC. Its protein product is CASSQTTTWEVGIQYF. The rearrangement joins TRBV4-1 to TRBJ2-4, with D possibly being TRBD2 (6 bases). In germline, CDR1 is MGHRA, CDR2 YSYEKL. The length of the CDR3 is 16 residues. V was clipped by 3 bases and J by 9 bases, with 21 bases between them.

The DNA of the CDR3 is TGCGCCAGCAGCCAAGCTACAGGGTTGCGCACTGAAGCTTTCTTT. Amino acid sequence: CASSQATGLRTEAFF. V usage is TRBV4-1 and J usage is TRBJ1-1; maybe TRBD1 (6 bases). The CDR3 sequence is 15 residues long. Germline CDR1 and CDR2: MGHRA and YSYEKL. The V end was cut by 1 base, the J end by 4 bases, with 13 bases between.

V usage is TRBV15 and J usage is TRBJ2-1; 8 bases are shared with TRBD2. The CDR3 loop spans 18 amino acids. Germline V CDR1 and CDR2: LNHNV, YYDKDF (reference sequence). V shed 1 base, J shed 0 bases, and the junction held 8 bases outside the gene matches. The CDR3 loop reads CATSRVSGGRSSYNEQFF. The CDR3 coding sequence is TGTGCCACCAGCAGAGTCTCGGGAGGGAGGAGCTCCTACAATGAGCAGTTCTTC.

The chain carries TRBV5-6 and TRBJ1-1, with a tentative D call TRBD1 (5 bases). This CDR3 has 12 residues. The V and J ends lost 5 bases and 7 bases respectively, with 12 bases between them. Germline assignment: CDR1 SGHDT and CDR2 YYEEEE. CDR3 residues: CASSKRTHEAFF. The DNA of the CDR3 is TGTGCCAGCAGTAAAAGGACACATGAAGCTTTCTTT.

This chain links TRBV7-8 with TRBJ1-5, with 9 bases identical to TRBD1. V was pared by 1 base and J by 6 bases, with 4 bases of the junction left unmatched. From germline, CDR1 is SGHVS and CDR2 FQNEAQ. The CDR3 loop spans 15 amino acids. The CDR3 reads CASSLGDRGIQPQHF. The CDR3 nucleotides read TGTGCCAGCAGCTTAGGTGACAGGGGGATTCAGCCCCAGCATTTT.

The chain carries TRBV5-6 and TRBJ2-7; 8 bases align to TRBD1. CDR1 SGHDT and CDR2 YYEEEE come from the germline V gene. CDR3 length: 12 amino acids. The V gene end was trimmed by 4 bases and the J gene end by 6 bases; junction bases not matched to a gene: 3. CDR3 region: CASSRQGSEQYF. The CDR3 DNA follows: TGTGCCAGCAGCAGACAGGGGAGCGAGCAGTACTTC.

The V gene is TRBV5-1, the J gene TRBJ1-1, with 9 bases that match TRBD1. Germline V lookup: CDR1 SGHRS, CDR2 YFSETQ. J gave up 1 base and V 4 bases, and 8 bases lay outside the gene matches. The CDR3 contains 16 residues. The CDR3 is CASSSRTGAKNTEAFF. Written as DNA, the CDR3 is TGCGCCAGCAGCAGCCGGACAGGGGCCAAGAACACTGAAGCTTTCTTT.

V gene TRBV28 combines with J gene TRBJ1-1; no definite D call. The CDR3 runs to 11 residues. CDR1 and CDR2 from the germline V gene are MDHEN and SYDVKM. V lost 10 bases, J lost 7 bases, and 13 bases lay in between. The CDR3 reads CATKVVVEAFF. The CDR3 DNA reads TGTGCCACCAAGGTGGTTGTTGAAGCTTTCTTT.

On this clone: Other nucleotide sequences in the sample specify the same CDR3. The chain recombines TRBV7-9 with TRBJ1-1, with a tentative D call TRBD1 (6 bases). Looked up from germline, CDR1 is SEHNR and CDR2 is FQNEAQ (reference sequence). V lost 4 bases and J lost 1, with 7 bases in between. The CDR3 covers 13 residues. As DNA, the CDR3 is TGTGCCAGCAGCTCACAGGGGAACACTGAAGCTTTCTTT. Translated, it gives CASSSQGNTEAFF.

J is TRBJ2-7 and V is TRBV4-1; TRBD2 matches 8 bases. This CDR3 contains 17 residues. Losses at the gene ends were 0 bases for V and 1 base for J; bases not matched to a gene: 8. Germline lookup yields CDR1 MGHRA and CDR2 YSYEKL. CDR3 region: CASSQEGGREASYEQYF. The CDR3 region has the DNA TGCGCCAGCAGCCAAGAGGGGGGGCGGGAGGCGTCCTACGAGCAGTACTTC.

The chain joins TRBV28 to TRBJ1-1; no clear D gene. V was trimmed by 5 bases and J by 3 bases, leaving 10 bases between them. The CDR3 runs 13 residues. The V gene's germline CDR1 is MDHEN and CDR2 SYDVKM. DNA of the CDR3: TGTGCCAGCAGTCCCGCTCCGGACACTGAAGCTTTCTTT. Its translation is CASSPAPDTEAFF.

The sample holds one count of this clone. The chain couples TRBV7-2 to TRBJ1-5; no reliable D call. The ends were cut back, 1 base at V and 7 bases at J, with 8 bases in the middle. CDR3 length equals 13 residues. Germline CDR1 reads SGHTA; CDR2 reads FQGNSA. CDR3 DNA: TGTGCCAGCAGCTTAGTGGGCGGGCAGCCCCAGCATTTT. Its translation is CASSLVGGQPQHF.

V and J are TRBV28 and TRBJ2-1, with TRBD1 matching 9 bases. Germline V CDR1 and CDR2: MDHEN, SYDVKM. The CDR3 has 14 residues. Trimming cost V 6 bases and J 6 bases; bases outside gene matches: 6. This CDR3 is CASRPWGQGNEQFF. The CDR3 nucleotides read TGTGCCAGCAGACCCTGGGGACAGGGCAATGAGCAGTTCTTC.